This is a list of T cell receptor beta chains from one sample in a study of radiotherapy plus CTLA-4 blockade in lung cancer. Assay used: immunoSEQ multiplex PCR; TCRdb lists only in-frame clones, some missing. The sample records under 90,000 clones, roughly 78% being singletons. The sequencing used peripheral blood, collected from a patient treated with radiotherapy plus ipilimumab. Receptors were obtained from a human donor with non-small cell lung cancer that progressed on radiotherapy plus ipilimumab. Both conserved end residues are part of each CDR3. The D gene is left open where the match is weak. The size field is filled for only some rows; it gives once, few, many or a size class.

clone_size,j_call,d_call,v_call,cdr3_aa,cdr3_nt
-,TRBJ2-5,-,TRBV19,CASKDRETQYF,TGTGCCAGCAAGGATCGAGAGACCCAGTACTTC
-,TRBJ2-7,-,TRBV11-1,CASSTGASYEQYF,TGTGCCAGCAGCACCGGGGCTTCCTACGAGCAGTACTTC
-,TRBJ1-5,-,TRBV6-1,CASSYLLNQPQHF,TGTGCCAGCAGCTACCTCCTTAATCAGCCCCAGCATTTT
-,TRBJ2-6,-,TRBV4-1,CASSHDSGANVLTF,TGCGCCAGCAGCCACGACTCTGGGGCCAACGTCCTGACTTTC
-,TRBJ2-1,-,TRBV7-6,CASSLVLGTNEQFF,TGTGCCAGCAGCTTAGTCCTTGGGACTAATGAGCAGTTCTTC
few,TRBJ2-7,-,TRBV5-1,CASSAVGGPYEQYF,TGCGCCAGCAGCGCGGTTGGTGGCCCCTACGAGCAGTACTTC
once,TRBJ1-2,-,TRBV28,CASSLLSYGYTF,TGTGCCAGCAGTTTATTAAGCTATGGCTACACCTTC
-,TRBJ1-2,TRBD1,TRBV29-1,CSVENPDRGQSHGYTF,TGCAGCGTTGAAAACCCGGACAGGGGCCAAAGTCATGGCTACACCTTC
-,TRBJ1-1,-,TRBV4-2,CASSQYLGGGTEAFF,TGTGCCAGCAGCCAGTACCTGGGAGGGGGGACTGAAGCTTTCTTT
-,TRBJ2-6,-,TRBV6-5,CASGPGVIGANVLTF,TGTGCCAGCGGCCCGGGGGTGATCGGGGCCAACGTCCTGACTTTC
-,TRBJ2-3,-,TRBV6-1,CASSEAEGWDTQYF,TGTGCCAGCAGTGAAGCGGAAGGGTGGGATACGCAGTATTTT
few,TRBJ1-3,-,TRBV5-4,CASSLASDGNTIYF,TGTGCCAGCAGCTTGGCCTCCGATGGAAACACCATATATTTT
once,TRBJ2-1,-,TRBV11-3,CASSLGGGYNEQFF,TGTGCCAGCAGCTTGGGGGGTGGCTACAATGAGCAGTTCTTC
-,TRBJ2-7,TRBD1,TRBV28,CASSSPGQGHYSSYEQYF,TGTGCCAGCAGTTCCCCGGGACAGGGTCATTACTCCTCCTACGAGCAGTACTTC
-,TRBJ2-3,-,TRBV5-1,CASSSTWTHSTDTQYF,TGCGCCAGCAGCTCGACTTGGACTCATAGCACAGATACGCAGTATTTT
once,TRBJ2-1,-,TRBV6-1,CASSEGPAEYNEQFF,TGTGCCAGCAGTGAAGGTCCGGCGGAGTACAATGAGCAGTTCTTC
-,TRBJ2-1,-,TRBV7-2,CASSLVVQAQFF,TGTGCCAGCAGCTTAGTTGTCCAGGCACAGTTCTTC
-,TRBJ2-7,-,TRBV6-1,CASSEAGAFVAQYF,TGTGCCAGCAGTGAAGCGGGGGCTTTTGTGGCGCAGTACTTC
-,TRBJ1-1,-,TRBV7-6,CASSPSGTEAFF,TGTGCCAGCAGCCCTAGCGGTACTGAAGCTTTCTTT
-,TRBJ2-5,-,TRBV11-2,CASSLGTHQETQYF,TGTGCCAGCAGCCTAGGGACACACCAAGAGACCCAGTACTTC
-,TRBJ2-1,-,TRBV7-8,CASSRGTDYEQFF,TGTGCCAGCAGCCGGGGGACAGACTATGAGCAGTTCTTC
-,TRBJ1-5,-,TRBV6-1,CASSEGRLNQPQHF,TGTGCCAGCAGTGAAGGGCGGCTCAATCAGCCCCAGCATTTT
once,TRBJ1-4,-,TRBV5-6,CASSLTARDNQREKLFF,TGTGCCAGCAGCCTGACCGCCCGGGACAATCAAAGGGAAAAACTGTTTTTT
-,TRBJ1-2,-,TRBV28,CASSLGRENYGYTF,TGTGCCAGCAGTTTAGGGAGGGAGAACTATGGCTACACCTTC
-,TRBJ1-1,TRBD1,TRBV7-2,CASSGQPNTEAFF,TGTGCCAGCTCGGGACAGCCAAACACTGAAGCTTTCTTT
-,TRBJ2-1,TRBD1,TRBV5-1,CASSSTGESYNEQFF,TGCGCCAGCAGCTCCACAGGGGAGTCCTACAATGAGCAGTTCTTC
-,TRBJ2-7,-,TRBV19,CASRQGASYEQYF,TGTGCCAGTAGACAGGGTGCATCCTACGAGCAGTACTTC
-,TRBJ1-1,-,TRBV4-1,CASSRGLEAFF,TGCGCCAGCAGCCGGGGACTTGAAGCTTTCTTT
-,TRBJ2-2,TRBD1,TRBV5-1,CASSLVQGASNTGELFF,TGCGCCAGCAGCTTGGTCCAGGGGGCCTCGAACACCGGGGAGCTGTTTTTT
-,TRBJ2-7,TRBD2,TRBV6-1,CASIKGGAGEYEQYF,TGTGCCAGCATCAAAGGGGGAGCGGGAGAATACGAGCAGTACTTC
few,TRBJ2-2,-,TRBV2,CASRDSHTGELFF,TGTGCCAGCAGAGACAGTCACACCGGGGAGCTGTTTTTT
-,TRBJ2-2,TRBD1,TRBV5-5,CASSGGRTGAGELFF,TGTGCCAGCAGCGGGGGAAGGACAGGGGCCGGGGAGCTGTTTTTT
-,TRBJ1-2,-,TRBV4-3,CASSQGTRAGTSGYTF,TGCGCCAGCAGCCAAGGAACCAGGGCAGGGACTAGTGGCTACACCTTC
-,TRBJ1-2,-,TRBV11-2,CASSLVQGWNYGYTF,TGTGCCAGCAGCTTAGTGCAAGGTTGGAACTATGGCTACACCTTC
-,TRBJ2-3,-,TRBV6-5,CASSSTAISTDTQYF,TGTGCCAGCAGTTCCACAGCGATTAGCACAGATACGCAGTATTTT
-,TRBJ2-7,-,TRBV6-5,CASSYSKGGYEQYF,TGTGCCAGCAGTTACTCGAAGGGGGGCTACGAGCAGTACTTC
-,TRBJ1-1,TRBD1,TRBV6-1,CASRRTGAGTEAFF,TGTGCCAGCAGACGGACAGGGGCGGGCACTGAAGCTTTCTTT
-,TRBJ2-3,-,TRBV15,CATSRARMGTDTQYF,TGTGCCACCAGCAGAGCCAGGATGGGCACAGATACGCAGTATTTT
-,TRBJ1-1,-,TRBV28,CASSFAAGEVNTEAFF,TGTGCCAGCAGTTTTGCGGCAGGGGAGGTGAACACTGAAGCTTTCTTT
-,TRBJ2-1,TRBD2,TRBV2,CASSEGGLASYNEQFF,TGTGCCAGCAGTGAAGGAGGACTAGCGTCCTACAATGAGCAGTTCTTC
-,TRBJ2-1,-,TRBV7-3,CASSPPAGESSGEQFF,TGTGCCAGCAGCCCCCCCGCAGGGGAATCCTCGGGTGAGCAGTTCTTC
once,TRBJ2-2,TRBD1,TRBV27,CASSLTARTGASGELFF,TGTGCCAGCAGTTTAACCGCCCGGACAGGGGCGTCCGGGGAGCTGTTTTTT
-,TRBJ2-3,TRBD2,TRBV6-1,CASSLRLATSDTQYF,TGTGCCAGCAGCCTAAGACTAGCGACATCAGATACGCAGTATTTT
-,TRBJ2-3,-,TRBV19,CASRYTDTQYF,TGTGCCAGTAGGTACACAGATACGCAGTATTTT
-,TRBJ2-7,-,TRBV7-2,CASSLAGGYEQYF,TGTGCCAGCAGCTTAGCCGGCGGCTACGAGCAGTACTTC
-,TRBJ1-4,TRBD1,TRBV27,CASSLFTEGQLFF,TGTGCCAGCAGTTTATTTACAGAGGGACAGCTGTTTTTT
-,TRBJ1-2,-,TRBV6-5,CASRIPGDGGYTF,TGTGCCAGCAGGATCCCAGGGGACGGAGGCTACACCTTC
-,TRBJ2-1,-,TRBV28,CASSFGISNNEQFF,TGTGCCAGCAGTTTCGGGATAAGCAACAATGAGCAGTTCTTC
-,TRBJ2-5,-,TRBV6-1,CASSVQLPGPEETQYF,TGTGCCAGCAGTGTTCAACTACCGGGCCCCGAAGAGACCCAGTACTTC
-,TRBJ2-4,-,TRBV27,CASSLLGRENIQYF,TGTGCCAGCAGTTTATTGGGCAGGGAAAACATTCAGTACTTC
once,TRBJ2-3,-,TRBV6-5,CASSVTGEGTDTQYF,TGTGCCAGCAGCGTAACAGGGGAGGGCACAGATACGCAGTATTTT